Shown below are 9 T cell receptor beta chains from a single sample sequenced in a study of blood T cells in healthy people across ages. For the second PCR, which ran for about 6 to 12 cycles, a sample-barcoded 5' primer and a J-beta primer mix were used. TCRdb ran MiXCR on the 5' RACE reads and lists one entry per CDR3 protein. The profile shows hundreds of thousands of distinct CDR3 sequences, 55% to 75% of them singletons. Sequencing input: blood. The receptors come from a man aged 25 to 40 in good health.

The chain couples TRBV6-1 to TRBJ2-7, with no clear D. Trimming stripped 8 bases from V and 4 bases from J, with 15 bases between. In germline, CDR1 is MNHNS, CDR2 SASEGT. The CDR3 sequence is 13 residues long. The CDR3 region is CASLRLEVYEQYF. CDR3 coding DNA: TGTGCCAGCCTACGTCTAGAAGTATACGAGCAGTACTTC.

The CDR3 reads CASMGAEQFF. CDR3 DNA sequence: TGTGCCAGCATGGGGGCTGAGCAGTTCTTC. The chain uses TRBV2 and TRBJ2-1, with D possibly TRBD1 on 6 matching bases. The V gene's germline CDR1 is SNHLY and CDR2 FYNNEI. This CDR3 contains 10 residues. With 7 bases removed from V and 9 bases from J, the gap between germline ends came to 7 bases.

V is TRBV18 and J is TRBJ2-7; D is unclear. CDR3 length equals 14 residues. Germline lookup yields CDR1 KGHSH and CDR2 LQKENI. The ends were cut back, 3 bases at V and 4 bases at J, with 13 bases in the middle. The CDR3, as DNA: TGTGCCAGCTCACCCGCTACATTACAGTACGAGCAGTACTTC. As protein: CASSPATLQYEQYF.

This clonotype was found once. The chain employs TRBV24-1 and TRBJ2-4, with a possible D match to TRBD1 (6 bases). The end of the DNA aligns better with TRBJ2-7, so the J call may be wrong. The CDR3 loop spans 18 amino acids. CDR1 KGHDR and CDR2 SFDVKD come from the germline V gene. In DNA form, the CDR3 reads TGTGCCACCAGTATCTTGGAGGACAGATCCCTTCGGGCCTACGAGCAGTACTTC. Its protein product is CATSILEDRSLRAYEQYF.

This clonotype was counted between two and nine times. The chain couples TRBV20-1 to TRBJ2-7, with no clear D. The germline V gene encodes CDR1 DFQATT and CDR2 SNEGSKA (reference sequence). Trimming left V 0 bases short and J 7 bases short, with 19 bases between. The CDR3 covers 15 residues. DNA for the CDR3: TGCAGTGCTAGAGATCTGACTGTTGGGTATACGGAGCAGTACTTC. It translates to CSARDLTVGYTEQYF.

This clonotype was seen only a few times. The chain employs TRBV9 and TRBJ2-1; D not certain. V was pared by 4 bases and J by 5 bases, with 7 bases between. This CDR3 has 12 residues. Looked up from germline, CDR1 is SGDLS and CDR2 is YYNGEE. The CDR3 coding sequence is TGTGCCAGCAGCAAAACGGACAATGAGCAGTTCTTC. It yields the protein CASSKTDNEQFF. Drawing the rest from reference TRBV9 and TRBJ2-1, the complete variable domain is DSGVTQTPKHLITATGQRVTLRCSPRSGDLSVYWYQQSLDQGLQFLIQYYNGEERAKGNILERFSAQQFPDLHSELNLSSLELGDSALYFCASSKTDNEQFFGPGTRLTVL.

The V gene is TRBV7-8, the J gene TRBJ1-3; D is possibly TRBD1 (5 bases). V dropped 5 bases and J dropped 0 bases, with 11 bases sitting between them. The CDR3 spans 15 residues. The V gene's germline CDR1 is SGHVS and CDR2 FQNEAQ. In nucleotides, the CDR3 is TGTGCCAGCAGCGTATACAGGTCCTCTGGAAACACCATATATTTT. Encoded protein: CASSVYRSSGNTIYF.

The rearrangement joins TRBV6-5 to TRBJ1-5; 7 bases are shared with TRBD1. CDR3 length equals 19 residues. Germline lookup yields CDR1 MNHEY and CDR2 SVGAGI. V lost 2 bases to trimming and J lost 3 bases; unmatched junction nucleotides: 16. This CDR3 is CASSYELTGTPTPNQPQHF. The CDR3 DNA follows: TGTGCCAGCAGTTACGAGCTGACAGGGACCCCGACCCCCAATCAGCCCCAGCATTTT.

The CDR3 DNA follows: TGTGCCACCAGCAGTTACGAGGGCCAGTACTTC. Translated, it gives CATSSYEGQYF. The V call is TRBV15, the J call TRBJ2-7, with D tentatively TRBD2 (5 bases). The V gene lost 3 bases and the J gene lost 10 bases, with 10 bases spanning the gap. The length of the CDR3 is 11 residues. Germline loops: CDR1 LNHNV, CDR2 YYDKDF (reference sequence).